The text below deals with one T cell receptor (beta chain). Its specificity is not known. These data come from a study of shared clonotypes between healthy human individuals. Looking at the study overall: For every donor, three CD4 naive, three CD4 memory, two CD8 naive and one CD8 memory plates were used.

The protocol was immunoSEQ multiplex PCR, while the TCRdb copy is restricted to in-frame clones and leaves out a portion. The profile shows 2 million to 2.5 million clones, approximately 93% of them singletons. Splitting the CD4+ cells yielded a CD45RA+ naive subset and a CD45RA-negative memory subset. V lost 7 bases and J lost 7; bases outside the gene matches: 6. This CDR3 comprises 13 residues. Germline V gene lookup returns CDR1 MDHEN and CDR2 SYDVKM. General study points: It was the few donors that limited the genetic and exposure-history diversity represented.

Sequencing input: naive CD4+ T cells from PBMCs. The subset was: CD45RA+ positively selected. The J gene is TRBJ2-1, the V gene TRBV28; TRBD2 agrees at 8 bases. This sequence originates from a man aged 18 to 29 in good health. Some clones in this sample may be carry-over from other donors' samples. In DNA, the CDR3 is TGTGCCAGCATCCCTAGCGGGTTTAATGAGCAGTTCTTC. This codes for CASIPSGFNEQFF.